At least ten counts were recorded for the clone carrying this T cell receptor beta chain. V was cut by 6 bases and J by 3 bases, with 14 bases left in between. The CDR3 sequence is 14 residues long. Germline V gene lookup returns CDR1 ENHRY and CDR2 SYGVKD. One entry per CDR3 protein, called by TCRdb with MiXCR from the RACE reads. The table lists about 300,000 distinct CDR3 sequences, around 5.5% of them singletons. The data belong to a study of human T cells and chemical hapten exposure. Regarding time point: pre-sensitization, week 0. The treatment is: therapeutic diphenylcyclopropenone sensitization with weekly scalp DPC.

The TCR comes from a woman in her late teens or twenties with alopecia areata. Some clones in this sample may be carry-over from other donors' samples. This sequence joins TRBV10-3 and TRBJ1-1; D possibly corresponds to TRBD1 (5 bases). Sequencing used whole blood, obtained in connection with sensitization to the hapten diphenylcyclopropenone (DPC). The CDR3 DNA sequence: TGTGCCATCAGGAAGGGCCTGGGGGACACTGAAGCTTTCTTT. It translates to CAIRKGLGDTEAFF.